Shown below are 21 T cell receptor beta chains from a single sample sequenced in a study of shared clonotypes between healthy human individuals. Profiled with immunoSEQ multiplex PCR; TCRdb holds only in-frame clones, not every one. The top ten hold around 0.14% of the sample, which has a few million clones, approximately 92% seen once. Input material: naive CD4+ T cells sorted from blood. The subset was: CD45RA+ positively selected. The receptors were gathered from a man aged 18 to 29 in good health.

The CDR3 sequence: CASSPAGDSYEQYF. DNA of the CDR3: TGTGCCAGTTCTCCAGCGGGAGACTCCTACGAGCAGTACTTC. The chain carries TRBV19 and TRBJ2-7; 8 nucleotides align to TRBD2. The CDR3 is 14 amino acids. The V gene end was trimmed by 8 bases and the J gene end by 0 bases; junction bases not matched to a gene: 6. Germline CDR1 and CDR2: LNHDA and SQIVND (reference sequence).

This rearrangement joins TRBV28 to TRBJ1-6; TRBD1 aligns across 8 bases. Trimming removed 4 bases from V and 7 bases from J; junction bases left unmatched: 6. Germline loops: CDR1 MDHEN, CDR2 SYDVKM. The CDR3 is 15 amino acids. The CDR3 reads CASSSRDRTNSPLHF. In DNA, the CDR3 is TGTGCCAGCAGTTCCCGGGACAGGACCAATTCACCCCTCCACTTT. Combining the CDR3 with reference TRBV28 and TRBJ1-6 gives the whole variable domain DVKVTQSSRYLVKRTGEKVFLECVQDMDHENMFWYRQDPGLGLRLIYFSYDVKMKEKGDIPEGYSVSREKKERFSLILESASTNQTSMYLCASSSRDRTNSPLHFGNGTRLTVT.

This chain connects TRBV11-2 to TRBJ2-5; possibly TRBD2 for D (5 bases). Looked up from germline, CDR1 is SGHAT and CDR2 is FQNNGV. Deletions cut 2 bases from V and 3 bases from J, with 10 bases between. This CDR3 spans 14 amino acids. The CDR3 is CASSLQSGKETQYF. The CDR3 coding sequence is TGTGCCAGCAGCTTACAGTCCGGGAAAGAGACCCAGTACTTC.

The gene calls are TRBV12-5 and TRBJ2-1; D gene unclear. Looked up from germline, CDR1 is LGHNT and CDR2 is FRNRAP. V dropped 2 bases and J dropped 9 bases, with 11 bases sitting between them. The CDR3 has 13 amino acids. CDR3 sequence: CASGLTELVEQFF. CDR3 DNA: TGTGCTAGTGGTTTGACCGAACTTGTTGAGCAGTTCTTC.

The CDR3 bases are TGTGCCTGGAGTGCGACCCGGACTAGCGGGTTCTACAATGAGCAGTTCTTC. This codes for CAWSATRTSGFYNEQFF. This chain connects TRBV30 to TRBJ2-1; 11 bases align to TRBD2. This CDR3 spans 17 amino acids. The trim removed 1 base at V and 3 bases at J, leaving 8 bases unmatched. CDR1 and CDR2 (germline): GTSNPN, SVGIG (reference sequence).

This chain joins TRBV30 and TRBJ1-5, with D possibly TRBD1 on 5 matching bases. CDR3 length equals 15 residues. CDR1 is GTSNPN, CDR2 SVGIG, per germline (reference sequence). Trimming removed 2 bases at V and 2 bases at J, with 13 bases between. CDR3 in amino acids: CAWSKKGPGNQPQHF. For the CDR3, the DNA is TGTGCCTGGAGTAAGAAGGGGCCGGGCAATCAGCCCCAGCATTTT.

The chain uses TRBV25-1 and TRBJ2-1; D might be TRBD2 (5 bases). This CDR3 region has 17 residues. The germline V gene encodes CDR1 MGHDK and CDR2 SYGVNS. V dropped 6 bases and J dropped 4 bases, with 22 bases sitting between them. CDR3 sequence (DNA): TGTGCCAGCAGAGCGGAAAGCAGCTCCAGGCCATACAATGAGCAGTTCTTC. It specifies CASRAESSSRPYNEQFF.

The chain recombines TRBV6-1 with TRBJ2-1; tentative D call: TRBD1 (6 bases). There are 13 residues in the CDR3. Germline values: CDR1 MNHNS, CDR2 SASEGT. Between the trimmed V and J ends, which lost 5 bases and 8 bases, there was a span of 13 bases. CDR3 loop: CASSPRGFDEQFF. CDR3 nucleotide sequence: TGTGCCAGCAGTCCCAGGGGTTTCGATGAGCAGTTCTTC.

This clone showed up just once. CDR3 protein: CASSLGRVLSGANVLTF. The CDR3 bases are TGTGCCAGCAGCTTAGGCAGGGTTTTATCTGGGGCCAACGTCCTGACTTTC. The V gene is TRBV5-8, the J gene TRBJ2-6; TRBD1 is a possible D gene (5 bases). Trimming pared 2 bases from V and 1 base from J, leaving 13 bases between. The CDR3 runs to 17 residues. CDR1 and CDR2 (germline): SGHTS, YDEGEE.

This clone was counted a single time. The germline gene is not matched at one end of the junction; a read error may be the cause. The chain is built from TRBV7-7 and TRBJ2-5; D is undetermined. The CDR3 is made up of 14 amino acids. Germline assignment: CDR1 SSHAT and CDR2 FNYEAQ (reference sequence). CDR3 region: CASSLVLGSETQYF. The CDR3 DNA follows: TGTGCTAGCAGCTTAGTACTGGGGTCGGAGACCCAGTACTTC.

The CDR3 reads CASRGDRGSRTQYF. CDR3 sequence (DNA): TGTGCCAGCAGAGGGGACAGGGGGTCACGGACCCAGTACTTC. J is TRBJ2-5 and V is TRBV28, with 11 bases that match TRBD1. Unmatched junction bases numbered 7, after V lost 6 bases and J lost 7 bases. Germline CDR1 reads MDHEN; CDR2 reads SYDVKM. The CDR3 totals 14 residues. Using reference TRBV28 and TRBJ2-5 for the parts outside the CDR3, the full variable domain is DVKVTQSSRYLVKRTGEKVFLECVQDMDHENMFWYRQDPGLGLRLIYFSYDVKMKEKGDIPEGYSVSREKKERFSLILESASTNQTSMYLCASRGDRGSRTQYFGPGTRLLVL.

The CDR3 nucleotides read TGTGCCAGCAGCTTAGCCCCGACCGCTGGGGCGCCCGAGCAGTACTTC. It specifies CASSLAPTAGAPEQYF. The chain carries TRBV7-2 and TRBJ2-7; TRBD1 might be the D (5 bases). The ends were cut back, 0 bases at V and 6 bases at J, with 18 bases in the middle. Germline CDR1 and CDR2: SGHTA and FQGNSA. There are 16 residues in the CDR3. The complete variable domain, with remaining parts taken from reference TRBV7-2 and TRBJ2-7, reads GAGVSQSPSNKVTEKGKDVELRCDPISGHTALYWYRQSLGQGLEFLIYFQGNSAPDKSGLPSDRFSAERTGGSVSTLTIQRTQQEDSAVYLCASSLAPTAGAPEQYFGPGTRLTVT.

This sequence joins TRBV29-1 and TRBJ1-1; tentative D call: TRBD1 (5 bases). The germline CDR1 and CDR2 sequences are SQVTM and ANQGSEA. V lost 6 bases to trimming and J lost 4 bases, with 12 bases between them. The CDR3 runs to 12 residues. The CDR3 loop is CSVGEGVTEAFF. In nucleotides, the CDR3 is TGCAGCGTCGGAGAAGGGGTCACTGAAGCTTTCTTT.

The V call is TRBV6-6, the J call TRBJ1-2; TRBD1 might be the D (5 bases). The CDR3 length is 14 residues. V lost 8 bases, J lost 8 bases, and 21 bases lay in between. Germline CDR1 MNHNY, CDR2 SVGAGI (reference sequence). CDR3 protein: CASSRRGDGVGYTF. In DNA form, the CDR3 reads TGTGCCAGCTCTCGGAGGGGTGACGGAGTGGGCTACACCTTC.

The chain employs TRBV19 and TRBJ1-3, with D unresolved. CDR1 and CDR2 (germline): LNHDA, SQIVND (reference sequence). Trimming shortened V by 1 base and J by 0 bases, and 7 bases separated the two germline ends. This CDR3 has 15 amino acids. The CDR3 here is CASSIAQSSGNTIYF. Written as DNA, the CDR3 is TGTGCCAGTAGTATAGCACAGAGCTCTGGAAACACCATATATTTT. Full variable domain (remainder filled in from reference TRBV19 and TRBJ1-3): DGGITQSPKYLFRKEGQNVTLSCEQNLNHDAMYWYRQDPGQGLRLIYYSQIVNDFQKGDIAEGYSVSREKKESFPLTVTSAQKNPTAFYLCASSIAQSSGNTIYFGEGSWLTVV.

The rearrangement uses TRBV6-1 and TRBJ1-3, with no clear D. Germline values: CDR1 MNHNS, CDR2 SASEGT. The CDR3 sequence is 12 residues long. V lost 2 bases and J 5 bases, leaving 4 bases between the germline ends. In DNA form, the CDR3 reads TGTGCCAGCAGTGAAAACAGAAACACCATATATTTT. This gives the protein CASSENRNTIYF.

This sequence joins TRBV4-1 and TRBJ2-1; D is possibly TRBD1 (5 bases). V was cut by 0 bases and J by 0 bases, with 9 bases left in between. This CDR3 contains 16 residues. From germline, CDR1 is MGHRA and CDR2 YSYEKL. CDR3 sequence: CASSQDRDSSYNEQFF. The CDR3 DNA reads as TGCGCCAGCAGCCAAGATCGCGACAGCTCCTACAATGAGCAGTTCTTC.

This sequence joins TRBV19 and TRBJ1-6; no firm D call. The CDR3 contains 13 residues. V was pared by 4 bases and J by 10 bases, with 11 bases between. Germline V gives CDR1 LNHDA, CDR2 SQIVND (reference sequence). The CDR3 DNA follows: TGTGCCAGTAGTACCCTCGGAAACTCACCCCTCCACTTT. Its translation is CASSTLGNSPLHF.

The chain is built from TRBV7-6 and TRBJ1-4; unclear D gene. V lost 2 bases, J lost 5 bases, and 6 bases lay in between. The CDR3 has 13 amino acids. Germline V CDR1 and CDR2: SGHVS, FNYEAQ. CDR3 in amino acids: CASSLKRNEKLFF. The CDR3, as DNA: TGTGCCAGCAGCTTAAAGCGCAATGAAAAACTGTTTTTT.

The chain carries TRBV5-1 and TRBJ2-5; 10 bases match TRBD2. The germline CDR1 and CDR2 sequences are SGHRS and YFSETQ. J was trimmed by 8 bases and V by 4 bases; bases with no gene match: 11. The CDR3 loop spans 15 amino acids. CDR3 region: CASSQREGGQGTQYF. CDR3 DNA sequence: TGCGCCAGCAGCCAGCGGGAGGGGGGGCAAGGTACCCAGTACTTC.

Only a few counts were recorded for this clone. The V call is TRBV4-1, the J call TRBJ1-1, with TRBD1 matching over 7 bases. From germline, CDR1 is MGHRA and CDR2 YSYEKL. With 4 bases clipped from V and 0 bases from J, the junction kept 8 bases outside the gene matches. The CDR3 totals 16 residues. The CDR3 reads CASSRESDRLNTEAFF. CDR3 in DNA: TGCGCCAGCAGCCGAGAGTCGGACAGGCTGAACACTGAAGCTTTCTTT.